This T cell receptor (beta chain) is drawn from a study of blood T cells in healthy people across ages (dated by TCRdb to 2015 to 2017). General notes on the study: In model experiments, roughly one uniquely barcoded TCR beta cDNA molecule per two T cells was captured by template switching. The study measured age-related changes in TCR beta repertoire diversity using deep sequencing normalized with unique cDNA molecular identifiers. To avoid experimental bias, donors of different ages were distributed randomly across sequencing lanes. The study analyzed two additional independent replicas of 1 million unique cDNA reads from the same blood draw for two donors, one aged 18 to 29 and one aged 80 or older. The donors were split into four age groups: young (average about 16 years), middle-aged (roughly 40), aged (approximately 60) and long-lived (roughly 86). The full study reports these points: Estimates of total diversity from one million sequenced T cells were regarded as lower bounds and underestimates. There was a strong correlation between observed TCR beta diversity and the percentage of naive T cells measured by flow cytometry. Bulk unsorted PBMC profiling prevented conclusive comparison of naive and antigen-experienced compartments. As age increased, observed TCR beta diversity per million T cells dropped in a roughly linear way, and a significant reduction was already evident by age 40. Donor CMV infection status was unknown, potentially confounding age-related changes in expanded clonotypes. The long-lived group showed more naive CD4+ T cells, fewer expanded clones and increased TCR diversity than the aged group, suggesting age selection.

Details on this clonotype: Its antigen is still unknown. Nothing much larger sits one base from this clone, and base qualities are not available.

The approximately 41 donors, aged about 6 to 90 years, were systemically healthy Caucasian individuals from Russia. Each donor gave around 9 milliliters of peripheral blood, collected into EDTA-treated Vacutainer tubes. Ficoll-Paque density-gradient centrifugation was used to isolate PBMCs, with at least 7 million per sample. Total RNA was extracted from PBMCs with Trizol reagent, with at least 5 micrograms obtained per sample. For every donor, an aliquot of PBMCs went through flow cytometry to measure the percentages of naive CD45RAhigh/CD27high T cells. Libraries were constructed by 5' RACE. The instrument was an Illumina HiSeq 2500. A second 7 to 11 cycle PCR used a sample-barcoded 5' primer and a J-beta primer mix. A unique molecular identifier was introduced onto each TCR beta cDNA molecule by a template-switch 5' adaptor carrying 12 random nucleotides. At least 2.5 million CDR3-containing paired-end reads were obtained from each sample. First-strand cDNA was synthesized from all RNA with the Mint cDNA synthesis kit, primed by a TRBC-specific oligonucleotide. Following uracil-DNA glycosylase treatment, a first 18-cycle PCR with universal primers M1SS and BC2_uni_R was performed on all cDNA. In the source study's methods: Normalization of each sample was performed by random selection of 1 million high-quality reads, each carrying a distinct molecular identifier. Instead of being binned into consensus sequences, reads that shared molecular identifiers were thrown out. MiTCR, run with a Q25 quality threshold and the strictest error-elimination algorithm, handled CDR3 identification, clonotype clustering and error correction. A nonparametric unseen species model using Euler transformation provided a lower-bound estimate of total TCR beta diversity. Using fastp trimming at Q25 and MiXCR clonotype assembly, TCRdb reanalyzed the public sequencing data and kept in-frame beta chains. Every CDR3 protein is listed once, alongside the most common genes and DNA of its rows. The V and J calls and clone size are TCRdb's, not the authors'. The table for this sample lists about 830,000 distinct CDR3 sequences; 58% of them were counted only once. Approximately 23% of the sample rests with the top ten.

CDR1 and CDR2 were assigned from the germline V gene as SGHTA and FQGNSA. V sheds 5 bases and J sheds 8 bases, leaving 15 bases between their ends. There are 14 amino acids in the CDR3, from cysteine to phenylalanine inclusive. The retained sequence is limited to the CDR3, 42 bases, with the frame set at the first base. Recombination joined TRBV7-2 with TRBJ1-4; the D gene is perhaps TRBD1, on 5 matching bases. This TCR was sampled from a man aged 25-40 years in good health. The sample was blood. Here is the DNA: TGTGCCAGCAGCATGGGACTTGCTGGCGAAAAACTGTTTTTT. It translates as CASSMGLAGEKLFF.